The 29 T cell receptor beta chains listed next were all sequenced from one sample in a study of early T cells in non-severe SARS-CoV-2 infection. TCRdb re-called the 5' RACE reads through MiXCR, storing one row per CDR3 protein. This table has roughly 16,000 distinct CDR3 sequences, 5% appearing once. Source material: whole blood. Receptors were obtained from an adult who was a healthcare worker with PCR-confirmed SARS-CoV-2 infection or an uninfected control (not recorded which).

This rearrangement joins TRBV11-2 to TRBJ2-2; 7 bases line up with TRBD1. CDR3 length: 15 amino acids. The V gene's germline CDR1 is SGHAT and CDR2 FQNNGV. V was clipped by 4 bases and J by 0 bases; unmatched bases: 2. Written as DNA, the CDR3 is TGTGCCAGCAGCTCCGGGACAGCGAACACCGGGGAGCTGTTTTTT. Amino acid sequence: CASSSGTANTGELFF.

This clonotype came up many times. This chain joins TRBV2 and TRBJ1-4; 8 nucleotides line up with TRBD1. CDR1 and CDR2 (germline): SNHLY, FYNNEI. The CDR3 length is 15 residues. J was trimmed by 2 bases and V by 5 bases; bases with no gene match: 4. The CDR3 protein is CASSRQGLTNEKLFF. As DNA, the CDR3 is TGTGCCAGCAGTCGACAGGGGCTGACTAATGAAAAACTGTTTTTT.

In this sample, this clonotype turned up a few times. The CDR3 here is CASSQDPTDTQYF. CDR3 bases: TGTGCCAGCAGTCAAGACCCCACAGATACGCAGTATTTT. The chain employs TRBV7-6 and TRBJ2-3; D is ambiguous. Germline V lookup: CDR1 SGHVS, CDR2 FNYEAQ. The CDR3 is made up of 13 amino acids. With 6 bases removed from V and 2 bases from J, the gap between germline ends came to 9 bases.

This clonotype was found many times. The CDR3 sequence is CASSPWQNTGELFF. The CDR3 DNA follows: TGTGCCAGCAGCCCCTGGCAGAACACCGGGGAGCTGTTTTTT. The chain combines TRBV7-9 with TRBJ2-2, with D hard to call. V lost 5 bases and J lost 1, with 8 bases in between. The CDR3 is 14 residues long. CDR1 is SEHNR, CDR2 FQNEAQ, per germline (reference sequence).

This clonotype was counted ten times or more. The chain recombines TRBV6-5 with TRBJ2-7; TRBD1 might be the D (5 bases). V lost 0 bases to trimming and J lost 2 bases, with 14 bases between them. The CDR3 loop spans 16 amino acids. In germline, CDR1 is MNHEY, CDR2 SVGAGI. The CDR3 region has the DNA TGTGCCAGCAGTTACTCTTCCCAGGGCAGGACCTACGAGCAGTACTTC. This encodes CASSYSSQGRTYEQYF.

This clonotype came up many times. The chain recombines TRBV28 with TRBJ2-1; D not resolved. Trimming stripped 3 bases from V and 8 bases from J, with 5 bases between. The CDR3 is made up of 11 amino acids. Germline CDR1 MDHEN, CDR2 SYDVKM. The CDR3 loop reads CASSLVDEQFF. In nucleotides, the CDR3 is TGTGCCAGCAGTTTGGTCGATGAGCAGTTCTTC.

This clonotype was picked up many times. The chain uses TRBV19 and TRBJ1-5; TRBD1 might be the D (6 bases). Germline-derived CDR1 and CDR2 are LNHDA and SQIVND (reference sequence). Trimming removed 4 bases from V and 4 bases from J, with 17 bases in between. This CDR3 has 16 amino acids. CDR3 in DNA: TGTGCCAGTAGTACCCATTCCGGGACACCTAATCAGCCCCAGCATTTT. As protein: CASSTHSGTPNQPQHF.

This clonotype has ten or more counts. The chain uses TRBV5-1 and TRBJ1-2, with 9 positions matching TRBD1. The CDR3 is 15 residues long. The V gene end was trimmed by 5 bases and the J gene end by 4 bases; junction bases not matched to a gene: 9. Germline CDR1 and CDR2: SGHRS and YFSETQ. The CDR3 DNA reads as TGCGCCAGCAGGTTGACAGGGGGGAGTAGCTATGGCTACACCTTC. Translated: CASRLTGGSSYGYTF.

This clonotype was found a few times. The chain links TRBV6-2 or TRBV6-3 to TRBJ2-2; 8 nucleotides line up with TRBD2. The CDR3 totals 16 residues. With V trimmed by 6 bases and J by 2 bases, 8 bases remained unmatched. The germline V gene has CDR1 MNHEY and CDR2 SVGEGT. The CDR3 sequence is CASSHTLAGNTGELFF. The CDR3 DNA is TGTGCCAGCAGCCACACCCTAGCGGGTAACACCGGGGAGCTGTTTTTT.

This clonotype was seen many times. The chain recombines TRBV18 with TRBJ2-7, with D possibly TRBD1 on 5 matching bases. Germline-derived CDR1 and CDR2 are KGHSH and LQKENI. CDR3 length: 16 amino acids. V lost 0 bases and J lost 2, with 14 bases in between. CDR3 protein: CASSPPMAGNTYEQYF. The DNA for the CDR3 is TGTGCCAGCTCACCACCCATGGCAGGGAATACCTACGAGCAGTACTTC.

Notes on this clonotype: A read error may be the cause here, since a much bigger clone is one base away. The J gene is TRBJ1-5, the V gene TRBV6-6, with D unclear. Germline values: CDR1 MNHNY, CDR2 SVGAGI (reference sequence). This CDR3 comprises 15 residues. The chain's CDR3 is CASRSRADSNQPRHF. CDR3 coding DNA: TGTGCCAGCAGATCCCGGGCGGATAGCAATCAGCCCCGGCATTTT.

This clonotype has a count of ten or more. The rearrangement links TRBV10-3 to TRBJ2-7; the D is unclear. The V end was cut by 3 bases, the J end by 6 bases, with 9 bases between. CDR3 length: 12 amino acids. Germline CDR1 ENHRY, CDR2 SYGVKD. The CDR3 coding sequence is TGTGCCATCAGTGAATGGGGTCTCGAGCAGTACTTC. As protein: CAISEWGLEQYF.

In its sample, this clonotype is medium-sized. This CDR3 reads CASRGQGTYEQYF. The CDR3 DNA reads TGTGCCAGCAGGGGACAGGGAACCTACGAGCAGTACTTC. The V gene is TRBV28, the J gene TRBJ2-7, with 9 positions matching TRBD1. Germline V gene lookup returns CDR1 MDHEN and CDR2 SYDVKM. CDR3 length equals 13 residues. V shed 6 bases, J shed 2 bases, and the junction held 2 bases outside the gene matches.

This clonotype appeared many times. The rearrangement uses TRBV2 and TRBJ1-2, with 7 positions matching TRBD1. The J segment lost 2 bases and the V segment lost 6 bases, leaving 9 bases of the junction unmatched. The CDR3 is 15 residues long. Germline-derived CDR1 and CDR2 are SNHLY and FYNNEI. The DNA of the CDR3 is TGTGCCAGCAGGGCTCCAGGGGGGCGGAACTATGGCTACACCTTC. This sequence encodes CASRAPGGRNYGYTF.

Sample share makes this clonotype medium-sized. The chain joins TRBV15 to TRBJ1-5; tentatively, D is TRBD1 (6 bases). The V end was cut by 2 bases, the J end by 0 bases, with 8 bases between. The CDR3 spans 15 residues. Germline-derived CDR1 and CDR2 are LNHNV and YYDKDF (reference sequence). DNA of the CDR3: TGTGCCACCAGCAGATACAGGGCTAGCAATCAGCCCCAGCATTTT. Translation gives CATSRYRASNQPQHF.

This chain links TRBV7-9 with TRBJ1-2; no definite D call. Germline CDR1 reads SEHNR; CDR2 reads FQNEAQ (reference sequence). This CDR3 has 12 amino acids. Trimming took 2 bases from V and 4 from J, leaving 5 bases between them. CDR3 coding DNA: TGTGCCAGCAGCTTATTAAGCTATGGCTACACCTTC. Translating it yields CASSLLSYGYTF.

This clonotype has more than one count but fewer than ten. The chain employs TRBV7-2 and TRBJ2-1; weak D call: TRBD2 (6 bases). The V end lost 5 bases, the J end lost 7 bases, and 9 bases lay between the germline ends. Germline V gene sequence: CDR1 SGHTA, CDR2 FQGNSA. CDR3 length equals 12 residues. CDR3 residues: CASSPAGNEQFF. CDR3 coding DNA: TGTGCCAGCAGCCCCGCGGGAAATGAGCAGTTCTTC.

The chain carries TRBV10-2 and TRBJ2-2; D is ambiguous. The CDR3 consists of 11 residues. CDR1 and CDR2 from the germline V gene are WSHSY and SAAADI. The V and J ends lost 5 bases and 5 bases respectively, with 3 bases between them. CDR3 loop: CASSLTGELFF. DNA of the CDR3: TGCGCCAGCAGTTTAACCGGGGAGCTGTTTTTT.

Judged by abundance, this clonotype is medium-sized (0.01 to 0.1%). This rearrangement joins TRBV12-3 or TRBV12-4 to TRBJ2-1; TRBD1 or TRBD2 may be the D gene (7 bases each). Between the trimmed V and J ends, which lost 5 bases and 7 bases, there was a span of 21 bases. The CDR3 runs 16 residues. CDR3 sequence reads: CASSGPTQRGQNEQFF. The DNA of the CDR3 is TGTGCCAGCAGTGGGCCCACCCAGCGGGGACAGAATGAGCAGTTCTTC.

This clonotype was counted a few times. This sequence joins TRBV5-5 and TRBJ2-7; a weak D match, TRBD1 (7 bases). Germline CDR1 is SGHKS and CDR2 is YYEKEE (reference sequence). Trimming took 3 bases from V and 3 from J, leaving 19 bases between them. The length of the CDR3 is 16 residues. The CDR3 reads CASSWRDSQWSYEQYV. In nucleotides, the CDR3 is TGTGCCAGCAGCTGGCGGGACAGCCAGTGGAGCTACGAGCAGTACGTC.

This clonotype has at least ten counts. The chain couples TRBV5-1 to TRBJ1-2, with TRBD1 as a possible D gene (6 bases). Germline V gene sequence: CDR1 SGHRS, CDR2 YFSETQ. The CDR3 extends over 13 amino acids. The V end was cut by 4 bases, the J end by 8 bases, with 15 bases between. The CDR3 region is CASSPGVRKGYTF. CDR3 DNA sequence: TGCGCCAGCAGCCCAGGGGTGCGGAAAGGCTACACCTTC. Complete variable domain (other parts from reference TRBV5-1 and TRBJ1-2): KAGVTQTPRYLIKTRGQQVTLSCSPISGHRSVSWYQQTPGQGLQFLFEYFSETQRNKGNFPGRFSGRQFSNSRSEMNVSTLELGDSALYLCASSPGVRKGYTFGSGTRLTVV.

This clonotype was seen repeatedly, ten times or more. The J gene is TRBJ1-1, the V gene TRBV29-1; the D gene is possibly TRBD1 (5 bases). Trimming shortened V by 8 bases and J by 1 base, and 14 bases separated the two germline ends. Germline CDR1 and CDR2: SQVTM and ANQGSEA. The CDR3 has 13 amino acids. CDR3 nucleotide sequence: TGCAGCTTGGGGGGGGTGGCGAACACTGAAGCTTTCTTT. This translates into CSLGGVANTEAFF.

This clonotype was picked up many times. V and J are TRBV18 and TRBJ1-1; D is perhaps TRBD1 (5 bases). The germline V gene encodes CDR1 KGHSH and CDR2 LQKENI. V shed 2 bases and J shed 11 bases, with 15 bases lying between them. The CDR3 extends over 13 amino acids. The CDR3 bases are TGTGCCAGCTCACCAGATGTACTGGGGACGGCTTTCTTT. Protein: CASSPDVLGTAFF.

This clonotype is labeled as medium-sized. The genes are TRBV4-3 and TRBJ1-1, with D unresolved. The ends were cut back, 0 bases at V and 1 base at J, with 12 bases in the middle. The germline V gene encodes CDR1 LGHNA and CDR2 YSLEER. The CDR3 length is 16 residues. The CDR3 loop reads CASSQELSGSNTEAFF. The CDR3 bases are TGCGCCAGCAGCCAAGAACTGTCGGGGTCGAACACTGAAGCTTTCTTT.

This chain uses TRBV10-3 with TRBJ2-3; unclear D gene. From germline, CDR1 is ENHRY and CDR2 SYGVKD. V shed 5 bases and J shed 0 bases, with 12 bases lying between them. This CDR3 spans 15 amino acids. The CDR3 reads CAISFDTTSTDTQYF. The CDR3 nucleotides are TGTGCCATCAGTTTTGACACGACTAGCACAGATACGCAGTATTTT.

Comment on this clonotype: Because the CDR3 is missing its conserved closing phenylalanine or tryptophan, this is likely a read error. The chain has TRBV18 and TRBJ2-1, with D perhaps TRBD2 (6 bases). Per the germline V gene, CDR1 is KGHSH and CDR2 is LQKENI. The CDR3 totals 16 residues. Trimming removed 1 base from V and 5 bases from J, with 15 bases in between. The DNA of the CDR3 is TGTGCCAGCTCACCACGTTGGGGACCGGGGGACAATGAGCAGTTCTCC. The encoded protein is CASSPRWGPGDNEQFS.

The table lists this clonotype with a few counts. This chain links TRBV28 with TRBJ2-4, with 8 bases aligning to TRBD2. In germline, CDR1 is MDHEN, CDR2 SYDVKM. The CDR3 has 18 amino acids. With 6 bases clipped from V and 4 bases from J, the junction kept 17 bases outside the gene matches. The CDR3 DNA is TGTGCCAGCAGCCTGAGTCCATCACTAGCGGCAAAGAAAAACATTCAGTACTTC. It is translated as CASSLSPSLAAKKNIQYF.

This clonotype was seen ten or more times. The chain carries TRBV20-1 and TRBJ1-6; a possible D gene is TRBD1 (5 bases). CDR1 and CDR2 (germline): DFQATT, SNEGSKA (reference sequence). The CDR3 totals 14 residues. Trimming took off 2 bases at V and 10 bases at J, with 15 bases between the two ends. CDR3 sequence: CSARTGTEWSPLHF. The CDR3 nucleotides are TGCAGTGCTAGAACCGGGACGGAGTGGTCACCCCTCCACTTT.

The rearrangement joins TRBV20-1 to TRBJ2-1; D possibly corresponds to TRBD2 (6 bases). This CDR3 comprises 16 residues. Germline assignment: CDR1 DFQATT and CDR2 SNEGSKA (reference sequence). The V and J ends lost 1 base and 0 bases respectively, with 13 bases between them. The CDR3 spells CSARVFEGGSYNEQFF. The CDR3 bases are TGCAGTGCTAGAGTATTTGAGGGAGGCTCCTACAATGAGCAGTTCTTC.